The next 15 T cell receptor beta chains were all read from a single sample in a study of metastatic and nonmetastatic thyroid tumors. None of the patients had undergone any treatment ahead of thyroid surgery. MiXCR reprocessed the PCR reads for TCRdb. This sample has around 53,000 clones, with 20% found just once. The specimen sequenced was blood. Receptors originate from a female donor with papillary thyroid cancer or a benign thyroid nodule (not recorded which). Some clones in this sample may be carry-over from other donors' samples.

The chain carries TRBV20-1 and TRBJ1-2; D not certain. This CDR3 has 11 amino acids. Germline V lookup: CDR1 DFQATT, CDR2 SNEGSKA (reference sequence). The CDR3 region is CTSRYEDRYTF. The CDR3 DNA follows: TGCACTTCTAGATACGAGGATCGCTACACCTTC.

This clone was observed many times. In the same sample, other DNA sequences code for this CDR3. This chain joins TRBV5-1 and TRBJ2-5; D gene unclear. V was pared by 0 bases and J by 6 bases, with 9 bases between. The CDR3 runs 13 residues. Germline CDR1 reads SGHRS; CDR2 reads YFSETQ. CDR3: CASSLVIGQTQYF. For the CDR3, the DNA is TGCGCCAGCAGCTTGGTAATCGGACAGACCCAGTACTTC.

This clone was counted many times. The genes are TRBV27 and TRBJ1-1; possible D gene TRBD1, 5 bases. The CDR3 covers 13 residues. The V and J ends lost 5 bases and 3 bases respectively, with 10 bases between them. Germline CDR1 is MNHEY and CDR2 is SMNVEV (reference sequence). CDR3 nucleotides: TGTGCCAGCAGTCCCCAGGGTTACACTGAAGCTTTCTTT. Translating it yields CASSPQGYTEAFF.

In this sample, this clone turned up many times. This chain links TRBV10-1 with TRBJ1-1, with D unclear. The V and J ends lost 0 bases and 4 bases respectively, with 12 bases between them. CDR1 is WNHNN and CDR2 is SYGVQD in the germline V gene (reference sequence). The CDR3 has 15 amino acids. CDR3 sequence (DNA): TGCGCCAGCAGTGAGTCGATAGACATCGGCACTGAAGCTTTCTTT. The encoded protein is CASSESIDIGTEAFF.

This clone has ten or more counts. The CDR3 DNA is TGTGCCTGGAGTGTAAGAGGGGCGGGCTACACCTTC. Amino acid sequence: CAWSVRGAGYTF. The chain joins TRBV30 to TRBJ1-2; D perhaps matches TRBD1 (5 bases). Looked up from germline, CDR1 is GTSNPN and CDR2 is SVGIG (reference sequence). This CDR3 region has 12 residues. With 0 bases removed from V and 8 bases from J, the gap between germline ends came to 10 bases.

This clone has a count of ten or more. This rearrangement joins TRBV12-3 or TRBV12-4 to TRBJ2-1; D not resolved. Trimming cost V 6 bases and J 2 bases, with 11 bases left between them. This CDR3 spans 14 amino acids. This CDR3 is CASSPLAAYNEQFF. The CDR3 region has the DNA TGTGCCAGCAGCCCCCTGGCGGCCTACAATGAGCAGTTCTTC.

This clone was found many times. The CDR3 sequence: CASNRVRDTEAFF. The DNA of the CDR3 is TGTGCCAGCAACAGGGTACGGGACACTGAAGCTTTCTTT. The chain carries TRBV6-1 and TRBJ1-1; D is perhaps TRBD1 (6 bases). The CDR3 has 13 residues. The V gene's germline CDR1 is MNHNS and CDR2 SASEGT. V was pared by 7 bases and J by 3 bases, with 12 bases between.

This clone has a count of ten or more. At one end, the junction sequence differs from germline, possibly due to a read error. The chain employs TRBV24-1 and TRBJ2-7; 9 bases are a match to TRBD2. Germline V gene sequence: CDR1 KGHDR, CDR2 SFDVKD. The CDR3 is made up of 13 amino acids. As DNA, the CDR3 is TGTGCCACCACTGATAGCGGGAGTTACGAGCAGTACTTC. Translating gives CATTDSGSYEQYF.

The V and J genes are TRBV24-1 and TRBJ2-3; tentatively, D is TRBD2 (5 bases). CDR1 and CDR2 from the germline V gene are KGHDR and SFDVKD. V was cut by 9 bases and J by 2 bases, with 11 bases left in between. The length of the CDR3 is 13 residues. CDR3 protein: CATGERDTDTQYF. The CDR3 DNA sequence: TGTGCCACCGGGGAACGGGACACAGATACGCAGTATTTT.

This clone came up many times. The chain combines TRBV7-6 with TRBJ1-6; 7 bases fit TRBD1. Germline loops: CDR1 SGHVS, CDR2 FNYEAQ. The V segment lost 3 bases and the J segment 7 bases; nucleotides outside the gene matches: 3. The CDR3 runs to 14 residues. The CDR3 DNA sequence: TGTGCCAGCAGCTTTGGGACAGAGAATTCACCCCTCCACTTT. Translating gives CASSFGTENSPLHF.

This clone was observed many times. V and J are TRBV5-1 and TRBJ1-1; the D is unclear. The CDR3 covers 14 residues. V lost 3 bases, J lost 4 bases, and 13 bases lay in between. Germline CDR1 is SGHRS and CDR2 is YFSETQ. In DNA, the CDR3 is TGCGCCAGCAGCTGGACGGTTGCGGCCACTGAAGCTTTCTTT. It specifies CASSWTVAATEAFF.

This clone rates as medium-sized. The chain is built from TRBV4-1 and TRBJ2-7; no reliable D call. The germline V and J ends were trimmed by 2 bases and 6 bases, with 11 bases remaining between them. The CDR3 extends over 13 amino acids. Per the germline V gene, CDR1 is MGHRA and CDR2 is YSYEKL. The CDR3 DNA reads TGCGCCAGCAGCCAAAGGCCTGAATCCGAGCAGTACTTC. Protein sequence: CASSQRPESEQYF.

As regards this clone: An end of the junction differs from the germline gene, which may be a read error. This rearrangement joins TRBV20-1 to TRBJ1-5; D is possibly TRBD1 (6 bases). The germline V gene has CDR1 DFQATT and CDR2 SNEGSKA (reference sequence). This CDR3 comprises 13 residues. The CDR3 DNA reads as TGCGGTGCTCCGGACAGAAACAATCAGCCCCAGCATTTT. This sequence encodes CGAPDRNNQPQHF.

This clone was observed at least ten times. The chain has TRBV2 and TRBJ2-5, with D maybe TRBD1 (6 bases). Looked up from germline, CDR1 is SNHLY and CDR2 is FYNNEI. V was shortened by 3 bases and J by 1 base, with 15 bases between the two germline ends. There are 16 residues in the CDR3. CDR3 amino acids: CASSELQGLSQETQYF. The CDR3 DNA follows: TGTGCCAGCAGTGAGTTACAGGGATTGTCCCAAGAGACCCAGTACTTC.

For this clone: A much larger clonotype is one base distant, so this may be a read error. V gene TRBV10-3 combines with J gene TRBJ2-5; TRBD1 agrees at 9 bases. J gave up 2 bases and V 7 bases, and 2 bases lay outside the gene matches. The CDR3 is 13 amino acids. Germline V gives CDR1 ENHRY, CDR2 SYGVKD. The CDR3 protein is CAIIGTGQETQYF. CDR3 coding DNA: TGTGCCATCATTGGGACAGGGCAAGAGACCCAGTACTTC.